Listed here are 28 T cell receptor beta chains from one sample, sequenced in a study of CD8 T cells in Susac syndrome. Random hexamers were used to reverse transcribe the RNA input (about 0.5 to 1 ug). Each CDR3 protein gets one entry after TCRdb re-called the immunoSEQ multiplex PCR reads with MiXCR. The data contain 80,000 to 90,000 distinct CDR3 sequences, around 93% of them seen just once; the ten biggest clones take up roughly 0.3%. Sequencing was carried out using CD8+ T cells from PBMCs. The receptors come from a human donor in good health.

This chain's CDR3 is CASGRDSSYEQYF. The CDR3 nucleotides read TGTGCTAGTGGCCGGGACAGCTCCTACGAGCAGTACTTC. J is TRBJ2-7 and V is TRBV12-5; 7 nucleotides agree with TRBD1. J lost 0 bases, V lost 6 bases, and 2 bases had no gene match. The CDR3 consists of 13 residues. Germline V gene data show CDR1 as LGHNT and CDR2 as FRNRAP.

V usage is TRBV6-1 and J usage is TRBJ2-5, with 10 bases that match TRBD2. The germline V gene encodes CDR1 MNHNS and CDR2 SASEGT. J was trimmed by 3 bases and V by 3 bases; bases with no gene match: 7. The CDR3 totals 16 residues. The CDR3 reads CASSDLLAGPKETQYF. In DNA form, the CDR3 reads TGTGCCAGCAGTGACTTACTAGCGGGACCAAAAGAGACCCAGTACTTC.

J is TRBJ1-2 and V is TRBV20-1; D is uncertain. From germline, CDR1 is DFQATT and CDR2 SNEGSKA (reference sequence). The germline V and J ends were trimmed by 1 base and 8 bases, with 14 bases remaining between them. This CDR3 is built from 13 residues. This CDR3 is CSARGLVNGGYTF. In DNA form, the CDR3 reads TGCAGTGCTAGAGGTTTAGTCAACGGGGGCTACACCTTC.

Written as DNA, the CDR3 is TGTGCCAGCAGTCCTTCGACAGGGGAAAAGACCGGGGAGCTGTTTTTT. Its protein product is CASSPSTGEKTGELFF. This chain uses TRBV27 with TRBJ2-2, with 8 bases that match TRBD1. The germline CDR1 and CDR2 sequences are MNHEY and SMNVEV (reference sequence). Trimming at V came to 5 bases and at J to 5 bases, leaving 10 bases not matched to a gene. CDR3 length equals 16 residues.

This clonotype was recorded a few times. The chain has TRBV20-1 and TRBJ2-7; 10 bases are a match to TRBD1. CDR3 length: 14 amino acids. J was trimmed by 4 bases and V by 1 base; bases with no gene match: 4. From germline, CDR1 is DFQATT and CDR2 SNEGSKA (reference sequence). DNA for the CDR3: TGCAGTGCTAGAGGGGGACAGGGGTTTTACGAGCAGTACTTC. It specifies CSARGGQGFYEQYF.

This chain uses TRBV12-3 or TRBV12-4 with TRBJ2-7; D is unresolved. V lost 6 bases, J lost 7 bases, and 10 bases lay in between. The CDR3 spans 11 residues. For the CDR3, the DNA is TGTGCCAGCAGCCCCGCAGTGGAGCAGTACTTC. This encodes CASSPAVEQYF.

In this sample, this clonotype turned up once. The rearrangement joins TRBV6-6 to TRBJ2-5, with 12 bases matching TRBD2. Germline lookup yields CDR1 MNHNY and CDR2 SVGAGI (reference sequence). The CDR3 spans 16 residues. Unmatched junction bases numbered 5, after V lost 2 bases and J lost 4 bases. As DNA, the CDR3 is TGTGCCAGCAGTTACCCCCTAGCGGGGGGGTCAGAGACCCAGTACTTC. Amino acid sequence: CASSYPLAGGSETQYF.

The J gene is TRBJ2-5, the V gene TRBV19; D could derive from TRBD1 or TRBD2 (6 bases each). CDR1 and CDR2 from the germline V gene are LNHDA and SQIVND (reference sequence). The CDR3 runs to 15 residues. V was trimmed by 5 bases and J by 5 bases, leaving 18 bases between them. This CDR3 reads CASSPFGGHGETQYF. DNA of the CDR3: TGTGCCAGTAGTCCGTTCGGGGGCCACGGGGAGACCCAGTACTTC.

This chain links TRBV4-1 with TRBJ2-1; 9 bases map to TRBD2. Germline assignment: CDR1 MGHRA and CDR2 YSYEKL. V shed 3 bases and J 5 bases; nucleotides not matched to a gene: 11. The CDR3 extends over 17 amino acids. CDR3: CASSHPPIAGVNNEQFF. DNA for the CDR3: TGCGCCAGCAGCCACCCACCGATAGCGGGGGTAAACAATGAGCAGTTCTTC.

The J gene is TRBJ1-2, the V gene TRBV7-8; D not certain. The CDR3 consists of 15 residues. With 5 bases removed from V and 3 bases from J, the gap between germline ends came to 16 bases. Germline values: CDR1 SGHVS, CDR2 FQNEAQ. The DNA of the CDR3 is TGTGCCAGCAGCACAATCGGACGGATACACTATGGCTACACCTTC. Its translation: CASSTIGRIHYGYTF.

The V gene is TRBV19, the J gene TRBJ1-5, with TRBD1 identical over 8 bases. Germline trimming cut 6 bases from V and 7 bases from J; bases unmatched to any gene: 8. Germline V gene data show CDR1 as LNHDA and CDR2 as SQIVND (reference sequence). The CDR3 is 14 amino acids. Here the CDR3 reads CASSTDRGGQPQHF. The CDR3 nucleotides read TGTGCCAGTAGCACCGACAGGGGAGGACAGCCCCAGCATTTT.

CDR3 coding DNA: TGTGCCAGCAGCTGGGAGCGGGGGCCCTCCTACGAGCAGTACTTC. It encodes CASSWERGPSYEQYF. The rearrangement joins TRBV7-2 to TRBJ2-7; 8 bases map to TRBD2. In germline, CDR1 is SGHTA, CDR2 FQGNSA. The CDR3 extends over 15 amino acids. The junction had 5 bases not matched to a gene; V was cut back by 4 bases and J by 0 bases.

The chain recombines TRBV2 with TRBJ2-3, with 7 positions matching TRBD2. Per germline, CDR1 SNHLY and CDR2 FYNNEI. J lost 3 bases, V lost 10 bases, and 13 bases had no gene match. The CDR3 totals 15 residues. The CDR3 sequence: CATVSRREGTDTQYF. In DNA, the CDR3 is TGTGCCACCGTCTCGCGGAGGGAGGGGACAGATACGCAGTATTTT.

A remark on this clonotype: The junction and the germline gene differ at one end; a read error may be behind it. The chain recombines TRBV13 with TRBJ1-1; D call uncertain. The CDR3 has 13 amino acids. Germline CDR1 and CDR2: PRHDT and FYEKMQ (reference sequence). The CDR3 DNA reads TGTACCAGCAGCTTTGGAGGGAAAACTGAAGCTTTCTTT. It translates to CTSSFGGKTEAFF.

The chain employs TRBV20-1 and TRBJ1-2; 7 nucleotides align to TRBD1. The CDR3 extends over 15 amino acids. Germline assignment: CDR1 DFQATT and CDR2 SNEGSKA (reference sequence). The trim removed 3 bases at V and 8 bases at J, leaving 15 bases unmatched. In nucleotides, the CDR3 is TGCAGTGCTAGGCGGGAGGGACAGCAACTGGGAGGCTACACCTTC. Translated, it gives CSARREGQQLGGYTF.

CDR3 nucleotides: TGTGCCAGCAGCCAAGAGTGGGGTGAGACCCAGTACTTC. It encodes CASSQEWGETQYF. The gene calls are TRBV14 and TRBJ2-5; D call uncertain. Germline lookup yields CDR1 SGHDN and CDR2 FVKESK. Between the trimmed V and J ends, which lost 0 bases and 5 bases, there was a span of 7 bases. The CDR3 covers 13 residues.

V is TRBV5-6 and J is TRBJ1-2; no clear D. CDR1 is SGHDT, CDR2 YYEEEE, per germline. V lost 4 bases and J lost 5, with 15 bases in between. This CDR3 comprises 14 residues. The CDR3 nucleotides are TGTGCCAGCAGCCCCGGTAGTGCTCCTTATGGCTACACCTTC. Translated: CASSPGSAPYGYTF.

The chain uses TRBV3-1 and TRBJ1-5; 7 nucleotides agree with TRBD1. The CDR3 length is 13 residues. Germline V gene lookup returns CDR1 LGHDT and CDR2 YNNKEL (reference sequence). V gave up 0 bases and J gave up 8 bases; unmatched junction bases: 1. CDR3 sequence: CASSQEQGKPQHF. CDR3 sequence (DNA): TGTGCCAGCAGCCAAGAACAGGGGAAGCCCCAGCATTTT. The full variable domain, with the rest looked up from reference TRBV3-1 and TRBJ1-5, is DTAVSQTPKYLVTQMGNDKSIKCEQNLGHDTMYWYKQDSKKFLKIMFSYNNKELIINETVPNRFSPKSPDKAHLNLHINSLELGDSAVYFCASSQEQGKPQHFGDGTRLSIL.

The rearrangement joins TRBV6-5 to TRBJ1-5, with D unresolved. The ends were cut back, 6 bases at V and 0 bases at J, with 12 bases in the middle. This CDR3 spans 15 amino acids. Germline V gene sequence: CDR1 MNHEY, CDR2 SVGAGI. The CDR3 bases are TGTGCCAGCAGGACCGCGGACGGTAGCAATCAGCCCCAGCATTTT. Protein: CASRTADGSNQPQHF.

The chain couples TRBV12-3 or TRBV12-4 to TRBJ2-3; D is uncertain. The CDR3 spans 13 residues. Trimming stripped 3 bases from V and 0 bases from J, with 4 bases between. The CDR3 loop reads CASSFSSTDTQYF. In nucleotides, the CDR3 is TGTGCCAGCAGTTTTAGTAGCACAGATACGCAGTATTTT.

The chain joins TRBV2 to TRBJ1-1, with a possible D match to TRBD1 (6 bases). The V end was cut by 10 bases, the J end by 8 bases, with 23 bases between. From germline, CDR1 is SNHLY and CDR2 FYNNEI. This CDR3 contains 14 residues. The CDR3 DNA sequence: TGTGCCACCCAAGCCTGGAGGGGGGATAGGGAAGCTTTCTTT. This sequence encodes CATQAWRGDREAFF.

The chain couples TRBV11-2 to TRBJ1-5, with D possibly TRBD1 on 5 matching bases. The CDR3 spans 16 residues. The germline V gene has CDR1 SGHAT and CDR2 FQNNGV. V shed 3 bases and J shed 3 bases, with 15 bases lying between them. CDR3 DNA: TGTGCCAGCAGCTTGCTGACTGGGGACGACAATCAGCCCCAGCATTTT. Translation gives CASSLLTGDDNQPQHF.

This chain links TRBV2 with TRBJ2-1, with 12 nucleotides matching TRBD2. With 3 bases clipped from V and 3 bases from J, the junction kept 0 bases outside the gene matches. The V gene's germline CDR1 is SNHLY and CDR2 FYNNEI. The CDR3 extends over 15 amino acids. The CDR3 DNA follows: TGTGCCAGCAGTGAGACTAGCGGGGGCTACAATGAGCAGTTCTTC. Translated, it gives CASSETSGGYNEQFF.

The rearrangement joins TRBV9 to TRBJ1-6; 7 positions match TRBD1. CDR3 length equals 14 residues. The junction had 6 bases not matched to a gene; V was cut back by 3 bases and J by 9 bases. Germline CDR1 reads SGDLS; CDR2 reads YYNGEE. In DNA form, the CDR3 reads TGTGCCAGCAGCGCGACAGGGTTGATTTCACCCCTCCACTTT. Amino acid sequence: CASSATGLISPLHF. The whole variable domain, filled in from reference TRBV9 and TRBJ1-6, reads DSGVTQTPKHLITATGQRVTLRCSPRSGDLSVYWYQQSLDQGLQFLIQYYNGEERAKGNILERFSAQQFPDLHSELNLSSLELGDSALYFCASSATGLISPLHFGNGTRLTVT.

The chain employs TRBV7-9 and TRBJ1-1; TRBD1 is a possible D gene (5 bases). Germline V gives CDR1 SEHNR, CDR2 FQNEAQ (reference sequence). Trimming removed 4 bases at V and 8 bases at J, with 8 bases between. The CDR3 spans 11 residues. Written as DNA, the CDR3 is TGTGCCAGCAGCTGGGGCAGCGAAGCTTTCTTT. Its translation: CASSWGSEAFF.

The CDR3 reads CASSFAGGGIEQFF. The DNA for the CDR3 is TGTGCCAGCAGTTTTGCGGGGGGAGGCATTGAGCAGTTCTTC. The chain joins TRBV12-3 or TRBV12-4 to TRBJ2-1; 8 bases align to TRBD2. V was pared by 3 bases and J by 9 bases, with 7 bases of the junction left unmatched. The CDR3 sequence is 14 residues long.

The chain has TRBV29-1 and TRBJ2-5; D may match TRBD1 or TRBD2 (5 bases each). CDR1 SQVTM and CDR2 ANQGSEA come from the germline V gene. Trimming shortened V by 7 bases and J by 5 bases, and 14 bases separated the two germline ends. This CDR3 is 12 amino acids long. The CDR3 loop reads CSAWGLEETQYF. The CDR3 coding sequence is TGCAGCGCCTGGGGGTTGGAGGAGACCCAGTACTTC.

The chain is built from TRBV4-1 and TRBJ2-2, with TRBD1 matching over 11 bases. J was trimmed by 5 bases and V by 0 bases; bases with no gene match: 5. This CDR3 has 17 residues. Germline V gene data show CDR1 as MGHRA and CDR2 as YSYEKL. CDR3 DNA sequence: TGCGCCAGCAGCCAAGATCGGGGGACAGGGGGGACCGGGGAGCTGTTTTTT. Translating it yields CASSQDRGTGGTGELFF.